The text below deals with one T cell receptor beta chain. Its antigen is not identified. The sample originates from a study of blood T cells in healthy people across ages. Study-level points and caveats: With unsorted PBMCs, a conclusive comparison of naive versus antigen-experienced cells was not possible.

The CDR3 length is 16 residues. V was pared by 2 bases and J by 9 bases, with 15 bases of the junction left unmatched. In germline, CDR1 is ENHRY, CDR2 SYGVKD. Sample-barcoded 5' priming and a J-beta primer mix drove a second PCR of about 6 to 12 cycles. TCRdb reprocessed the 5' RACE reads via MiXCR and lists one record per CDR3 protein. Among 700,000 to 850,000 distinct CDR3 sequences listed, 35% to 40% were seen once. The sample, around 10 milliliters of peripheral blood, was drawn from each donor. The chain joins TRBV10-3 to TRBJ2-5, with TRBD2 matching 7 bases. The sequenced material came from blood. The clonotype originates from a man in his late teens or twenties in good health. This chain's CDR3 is CAISEPIGARGEAQYF. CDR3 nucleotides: TGTGCCATCAGTGAGCCCATTGGGGCACGGGGGGAGGCCCAGTACTTC.